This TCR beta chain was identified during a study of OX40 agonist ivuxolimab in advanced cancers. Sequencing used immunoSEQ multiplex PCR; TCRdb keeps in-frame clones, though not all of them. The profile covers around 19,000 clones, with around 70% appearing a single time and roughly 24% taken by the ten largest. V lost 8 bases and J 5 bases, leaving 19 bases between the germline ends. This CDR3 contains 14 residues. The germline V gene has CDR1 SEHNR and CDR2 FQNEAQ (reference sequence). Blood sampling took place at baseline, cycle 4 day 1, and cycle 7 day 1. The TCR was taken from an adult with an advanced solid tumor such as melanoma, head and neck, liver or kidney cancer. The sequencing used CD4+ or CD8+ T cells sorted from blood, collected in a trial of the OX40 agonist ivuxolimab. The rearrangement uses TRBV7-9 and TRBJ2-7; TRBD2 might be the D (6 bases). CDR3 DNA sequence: TGTGCCAGCGCATTCGGTGGAGGGCTCCACGAGCAGTACTTC. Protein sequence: CASAFGGGLHEQYF.